This entry lists 14 T cell receptor beta chains sequenced from one sample in a study of cytomegalovirus exposure and HLA in healthy donors. The PCR contained 60 Vbeta and 13 Jbeta primers. Clones were read by immunoSEQ multiplex PCR, and TCRdb kept only the in-frame ones, dropping some. The sample has some 130,000 clones; around three fifths are singletons. What was sequenced was PBMCs. Every receptor here comes from a middle-aged woman in good health and CMV-seronegative.

V gene TRBV28 combines with J gene TRBJ2-1; 9 nucleotides agree with TRBD1. Trimming removed 3 bases from V and 7 bases from J; junction bases left unmatched: 7. This CDR3 region has 15 residues. CDR1 and CDR2 (germline): MDHEN, SYDVKM. Written as DNA, the CDR3 is TGTGCCAGCAGTTTTCTACAGGGGGCAAAGAATGAGCAGTTCTTC. Its protein is CASSFLQGAKNEQFF.

V usage is TRBV7-3 and J usage is TRBJ1-1; unclear D gene. Per the germline V gene, CDR1 is SGHTA and CDR2 is FQGTGA. Trimming removed 8 bases from V and 0 bases from J, with 10 bases in between. The CDR3 consists of 13 residues. CDR3 amino acids: CASSAGMNTEAFF. For the CDR3, the DNA is TGTGCCAGCTCCGCAGGCATGAACACTGAAGCTTTCTTT.

The sample holds a few counts of this clone. The chain uses TRBV12-5 and TRBJ1-3, with 7 nucleotides matching TRBD1. After removal of 6 bases from V and 0 bases from J, the junction contained 5 bases not matched to a gene. Germline-derived CDR1 and CDR2 are LGHNT and FRNRAP. The CDR3 is made up of 15 amino acids. The CDR3 loop reads CASGRQGLSGNTIYF. The CDR3 DNA reads TGTGCTAGTGGGAGACAGGGACTCTCTGGAAACACCATATATTTT.

This clone has more than one count but fewer than ten. The chain carries TRBV10-3 and TRBJ1-1, with D tentatively TRBD1 (5 bases). This CDR3 region has 13 residues. CDR1 and CDR2 from the germline V gene are ENHRY and SYGVKD. V was trimmed by 4 bases and J by 10 bases, leaving 16 bases between them. CDR3 sequence reads: CAISGTQGMRAFF. CDR3 bases: TGTGCCATCAGTGGTACTCAGGGAATGCGAGCTTTCTTT.

This clone was detected only a few times. V is TRBV27 and J is TRBJ1-2; tentatively, D is TRBD1 (5 bases). CDR1 is MNHEY, CDR2 SMNVEV, per germline (reference sequence). The CDR3 totals 14 residues. Trimming shortened V by 5 bases and J by 6 bases, and 16 bases separated the two germline ends. The CDR3, as DNA: TGTGCCAGCAGTCCCGGGGGGGAGGGCAATGGCTACACCTTC. Residues: CASSPGGEGNGYTF.

This clone is a singleton in its sample. The chain uses TRBV30 and TRBJ1-6; 8 positions agree with TRBD1. CDR3 size: 15 residues. Unmatched junction bases numbered 8, after V lost 3 bases and J lost 7 bases. CDR1 GTSNPN and CDR2 SVGIG come from the germline V gene (reference sequence). The CDR3: CAWSAGQGKNSPLHF. CDR3 DNA sequence: TGTGCCTGGAGCGCTGGACAGGGAAAGAATTCACCCCTCCACTTT.

The chain has TRBV7-6 and TRBJ2-3; 11 nucleotides agree with TRBD2. This CDR3 spans 15 amino acids. Germline lookup yields CDR1 SGHVS and CDR2 FNYEAQ. V trimming: 5 bases; J trimming: 6 bases; junction bases outside the gene matches: 7. CDR3 region: CASSLSGGAVDTQYF. The CDR3 region has the DNA TGTGCCAGCAGCCTTAGCGGGGGGGCGGTCGATACGCAGTATTTT.

The chain links TRBV27 to TRBJ1-1; 10 nucleotides agree with TRBD1. CDR1 is MNHEY, CDR2 SMNVEV, per germline (reference sequence). CDR3 size: 20 residues. The V gene end was trimmed by 2 bases and the J gene end by 0 bases; junction bases not matched to a gene: 15. The CDR3 DNA sequence: TGTGCCAGCAGTTTAAGACAGGGGGCCCGCCCCCGCTCAATGAACACTGAAGCTTTCTTT. Protein: CASSLRQGARPRSMNTEAFF.

This chain joins TRBV7-2 and TRBJ1-1, with TRBD1 matching 7 bases. The CDR3 contains 15 residues. CDR1 and CDR2 (germline): SGHTA, FQGNSA. V was pared by 1 base and J by 1 base, with 3 bases of the junction left unmatched. CDR3 DNA: TGTGCCAGCAGCTTAGACAGGGGCCGGAACACTGAAGCTTTCTTT. Amino acid sequence: CASSLDRGRNTEAFF.

This sequence joins TRBV4-2 and TRBJ1-3; 8 positions match TRBD1. V gave up 3 bases and J gave up 2 bases; unmatched junction bases: 18. Per germline, CDR1 LGHNA and CDR2 YNFKEQ. The CDR3 spans 20 residues. The CDR3 sequence is CASSQPAGGSPGPTGNTIYF. The CDR3 DNA sequence: TGTGCCAGCAGCCAGCCGGCAGGGGGCTCTCCGGGGCCTACTGGAAACACCATATATTTT.

The chain recombines TRBV5-1 with TRBJ1-2; D is unclear. CDR3 length equals 15 residues. Per the germline V gene, CDR1 is SGHRS and CDR2 is YFSETQ. The V end was cut by 0 bases, the J end by 7 bases, with 16 bases between. The CDR3 loop reads CASSLVGDGVGGYTF. The CDR3 coding sequence is TGCGCCAGCAGCTTGGTCGGGGATGGGGTCGGTGGCTACACCTTC.

The chain joins TRBV27 to TRBJ2-3; 7 positions match TRBD1. Germline values: CDR1 MNHEY, CDR2 SMNVEV (reference sequence). J lost 0 bases, V lost 4 bases, and 7 bases had no gene match. This CDR3 region has 16 residues. The CDR3 here is CASSWTGGMSTDTQYF. The DNA of the CDR3 is TGTGCCAGCAGTTGGACAGGTGGAATGAGCACAGATACGCAGTATTTT.

V is TRBV15 and J is TRBJ1-1; no definite D call. Germline V lookup: CDR1 LNHNV, CDR2 YYDKDF (reference sequence). The V end lost 4 bases, the J end lost 0 bases, and 9 bases lay between the germline ends. CDR3 size: 14 residues. CDR3 DNA: TGTGCCACCAGCATAGCTAGCATGAACACTGAAGCTTTCTTT. As protein: CATSIASMNTEAFF.

The count of this clone is one. CDR3 nucleotides: TGTGCCAGTAGTTCCCGGCAGGGGGCAATGGGCTACACCTTC. As protein: CASSSRQGAMGYTF. The rearrangement uses TRBV19 and TRBJ1-2; 8 bases are shared with TRBD1. The length of the CDR3 is 14 residues. Germline V CDR1 and CDR2: LNHDA, SQIVND (reference sequence). J was trimmed by 8 bases and V by 5 bases; bases with no gene match: 10.